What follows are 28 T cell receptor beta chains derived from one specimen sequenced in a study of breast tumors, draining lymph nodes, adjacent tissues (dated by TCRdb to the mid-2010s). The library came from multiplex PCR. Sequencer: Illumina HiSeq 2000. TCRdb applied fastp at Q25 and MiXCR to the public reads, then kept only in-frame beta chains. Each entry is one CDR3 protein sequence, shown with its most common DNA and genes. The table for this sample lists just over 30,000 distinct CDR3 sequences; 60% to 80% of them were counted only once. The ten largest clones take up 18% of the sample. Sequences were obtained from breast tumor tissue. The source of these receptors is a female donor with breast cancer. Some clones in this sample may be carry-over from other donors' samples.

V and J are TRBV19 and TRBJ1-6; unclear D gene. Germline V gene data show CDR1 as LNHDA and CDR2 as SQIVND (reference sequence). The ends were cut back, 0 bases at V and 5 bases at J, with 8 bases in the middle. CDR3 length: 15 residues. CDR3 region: CASSIEAGNNSPLHF. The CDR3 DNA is TGTGCCAGTAGTATAGAAGCCGGTAATAATTCACCCCTCCACTTT.

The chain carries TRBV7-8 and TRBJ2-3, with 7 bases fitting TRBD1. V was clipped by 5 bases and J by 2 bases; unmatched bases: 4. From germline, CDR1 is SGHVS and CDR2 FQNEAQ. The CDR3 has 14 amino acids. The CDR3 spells CASSLGQHTDTQYF. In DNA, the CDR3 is TGTGCCAGCAGCCTGGGACAGCACACAGATACGCAGTATTTT.

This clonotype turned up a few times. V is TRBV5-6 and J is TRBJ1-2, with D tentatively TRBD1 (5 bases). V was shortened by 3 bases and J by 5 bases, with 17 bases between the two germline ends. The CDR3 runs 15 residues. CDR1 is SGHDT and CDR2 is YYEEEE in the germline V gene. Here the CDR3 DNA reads TGTGCCAGCAGCTCGAAGGCCGCAGGGAGGTATGGCTACACCTTC. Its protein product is CASSSKAAGRYGYTF.

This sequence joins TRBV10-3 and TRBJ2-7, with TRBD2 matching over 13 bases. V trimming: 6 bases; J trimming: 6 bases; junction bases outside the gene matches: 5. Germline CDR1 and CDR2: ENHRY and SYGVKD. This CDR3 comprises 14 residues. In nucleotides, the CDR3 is TGTGCCATCAGAGGGACTAGCGGGACCGCCGAGCAGTACTTC. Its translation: CAIRGTSGTAEQYF.

The CDR3 reads CASTPGQGYNSPLHF. DNA for the CDR3: TGTGCCAGTACCCCCGGACAGGGCTATAATTCACCCCTCCACTTT. The rearrangement uses TRBV19 and TRBJ1-6, with 8 bases that match TRBD1. V shed 7 bases and J 3 bases; nucleotides not matched to a gene: 5. Germline lookup yields CDR1 LNHDA and CDR2 SQIVND (reference sequence). The CDR3 is made up of 15 amino acids.

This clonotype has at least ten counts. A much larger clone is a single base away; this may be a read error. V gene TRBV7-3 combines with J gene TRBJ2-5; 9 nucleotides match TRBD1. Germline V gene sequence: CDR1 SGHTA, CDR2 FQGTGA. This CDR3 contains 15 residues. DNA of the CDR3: TGTGCCAGCAGCACCGGACAGGGGAGGGTAGAGACCCAGCACTTC. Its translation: CASSTGQGRVETQHF. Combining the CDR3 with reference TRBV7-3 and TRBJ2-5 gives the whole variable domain GAGVSQTPSNKVTEKGKYVELRCDPISGHTALYWYRQSLGQGPEFLIYFQGTGAADDSGLPNDRFFAVRPEGSVSTLKIQRTERGDSAVYLCASSTGQGRVETQHFGPGTRLLVL.

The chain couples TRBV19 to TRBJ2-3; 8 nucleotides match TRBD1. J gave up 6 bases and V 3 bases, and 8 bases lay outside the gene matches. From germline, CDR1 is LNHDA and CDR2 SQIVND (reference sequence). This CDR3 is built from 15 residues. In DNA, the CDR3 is TGTGCCAGTAGTATTGTAGGACAGGGCATCGATACGCAGTATTTT. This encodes CASSIVGQGIDTQYF.

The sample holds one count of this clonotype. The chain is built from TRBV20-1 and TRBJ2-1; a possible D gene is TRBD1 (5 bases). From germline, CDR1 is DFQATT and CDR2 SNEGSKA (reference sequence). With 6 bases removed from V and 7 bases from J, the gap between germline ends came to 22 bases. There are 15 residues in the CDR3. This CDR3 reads CSAWNPSRTWNEQFF. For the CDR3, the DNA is TGCAGTGCATGGAACCCTAGTCGGACATGGAATGAGCAGTTCTTC.

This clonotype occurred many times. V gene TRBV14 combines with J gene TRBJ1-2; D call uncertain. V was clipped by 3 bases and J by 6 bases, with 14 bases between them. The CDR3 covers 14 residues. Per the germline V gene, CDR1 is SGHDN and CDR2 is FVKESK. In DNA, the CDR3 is TGTGCCAGCAGCCATCAGGACGGTTATAATGGCTACACCTTC. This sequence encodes CASSHQDGYNGYTF.

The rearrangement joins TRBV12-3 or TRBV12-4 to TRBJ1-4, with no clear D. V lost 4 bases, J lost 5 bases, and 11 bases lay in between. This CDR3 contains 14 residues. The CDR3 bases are TGTGCCAGCAGTTCGGCAGGTCTAAATGAAAAACTGTTTTTT. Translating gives CASSSAGLNEKLFF.

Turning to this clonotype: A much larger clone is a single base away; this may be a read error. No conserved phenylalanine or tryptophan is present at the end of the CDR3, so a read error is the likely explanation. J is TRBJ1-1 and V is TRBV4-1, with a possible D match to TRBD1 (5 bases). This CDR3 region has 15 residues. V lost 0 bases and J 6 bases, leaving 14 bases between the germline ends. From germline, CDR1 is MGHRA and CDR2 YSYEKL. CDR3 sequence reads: CASSQDPRDGSEAFL. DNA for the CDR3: TGCGCCAGCAGCCAAGATCCCAGGGATGGCTCTGAAGCTTTCTTG.

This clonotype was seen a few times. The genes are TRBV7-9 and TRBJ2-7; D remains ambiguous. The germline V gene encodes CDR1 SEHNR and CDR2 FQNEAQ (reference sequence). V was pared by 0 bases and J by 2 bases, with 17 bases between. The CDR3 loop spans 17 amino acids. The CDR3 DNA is TGTGCCAGCAGCTTAGCGGTTATCAGGAGCAGAACCTACGAGCAGTACTTC. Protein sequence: CASSLAVIRSRTYEQYF.

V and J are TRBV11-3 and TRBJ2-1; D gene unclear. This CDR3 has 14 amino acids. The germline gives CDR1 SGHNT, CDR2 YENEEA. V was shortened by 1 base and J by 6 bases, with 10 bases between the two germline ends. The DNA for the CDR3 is TGTGCCAGCAGCTTAGTCTACACCCGCAATGAGCAGTTCTTC. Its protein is CASSLVYTRNEQFF.

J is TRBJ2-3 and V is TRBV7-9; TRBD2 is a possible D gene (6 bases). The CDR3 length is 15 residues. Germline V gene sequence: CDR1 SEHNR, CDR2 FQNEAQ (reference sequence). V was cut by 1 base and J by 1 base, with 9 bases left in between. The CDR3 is CASSLEGLRTDTQYF. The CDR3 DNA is TGTGCCAGCAGCTTAGAGGGACTTCGCACAGATACGCAGTATTTT.

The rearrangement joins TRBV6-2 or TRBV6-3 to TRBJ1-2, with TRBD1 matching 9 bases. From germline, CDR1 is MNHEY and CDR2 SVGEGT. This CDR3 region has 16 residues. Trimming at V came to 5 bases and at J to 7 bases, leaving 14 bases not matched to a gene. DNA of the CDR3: TGTGCCAGCAGTCTACTACCGGGACAGGGAACGGGTGGCTACACCTTC. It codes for CASSLLPGQGTGGYTF.

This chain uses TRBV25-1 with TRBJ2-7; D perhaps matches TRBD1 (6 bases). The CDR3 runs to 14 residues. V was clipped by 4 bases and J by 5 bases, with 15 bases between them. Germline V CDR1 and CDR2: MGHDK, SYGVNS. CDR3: CASSGQGSWDEQYF. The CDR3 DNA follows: TGTGCCAGCAGTGGCCAGGGGAGTTGGGACGAGCAGTACTTC.

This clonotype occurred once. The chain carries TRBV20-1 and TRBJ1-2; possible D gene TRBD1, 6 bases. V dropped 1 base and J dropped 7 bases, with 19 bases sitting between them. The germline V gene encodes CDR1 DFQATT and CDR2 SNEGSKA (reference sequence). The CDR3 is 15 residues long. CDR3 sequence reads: CSARGRGDTQRGYTF. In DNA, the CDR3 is TGCAGTGCTAGAGGCCGGGGGGACACTCAACGTGGCTACACCTTC.

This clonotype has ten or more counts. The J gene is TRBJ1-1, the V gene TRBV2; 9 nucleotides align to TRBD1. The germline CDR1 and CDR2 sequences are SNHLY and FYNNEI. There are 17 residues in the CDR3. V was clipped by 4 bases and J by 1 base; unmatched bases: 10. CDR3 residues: CASSATQGAGGNTEAFF. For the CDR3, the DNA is TGTGCCAGCAGTGCTACACAGGGGGCGGGCGGGAACACTGAAGCTTTCTTT.

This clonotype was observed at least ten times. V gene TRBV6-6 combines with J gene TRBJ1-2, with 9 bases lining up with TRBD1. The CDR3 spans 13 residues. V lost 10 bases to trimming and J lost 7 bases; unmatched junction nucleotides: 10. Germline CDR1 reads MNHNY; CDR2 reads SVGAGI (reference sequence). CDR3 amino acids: CATIPGQGFGYTF. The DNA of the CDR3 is TGTGCCACCATACCGGGACAGGGATTTGGCTACACCTTC.

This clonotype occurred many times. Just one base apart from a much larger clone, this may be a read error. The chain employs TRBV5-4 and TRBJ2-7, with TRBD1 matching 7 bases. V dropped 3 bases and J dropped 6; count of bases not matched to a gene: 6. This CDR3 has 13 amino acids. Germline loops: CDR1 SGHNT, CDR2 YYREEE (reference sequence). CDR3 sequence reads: CASSSDRAGEQYF. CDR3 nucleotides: TGTGCCAGCAGCTCAGACAGGGCCGGCGAGCAGTACTTC.

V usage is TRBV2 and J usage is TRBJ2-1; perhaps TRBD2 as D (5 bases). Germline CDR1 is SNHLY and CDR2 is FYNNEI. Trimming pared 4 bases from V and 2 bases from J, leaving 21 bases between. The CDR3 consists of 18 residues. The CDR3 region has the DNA TGTGCCAGCAGTGCGCTCGACCTCGGACTCTCAACCTACAATGAGCAGTTCTTC. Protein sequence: CASSALDLGLSTYNEQFF.

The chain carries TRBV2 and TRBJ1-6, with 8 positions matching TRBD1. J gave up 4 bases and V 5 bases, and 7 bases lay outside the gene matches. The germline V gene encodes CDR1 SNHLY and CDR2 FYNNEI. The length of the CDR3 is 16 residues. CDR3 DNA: TGTGCCAGCAGTTACGACAGGGGCCAATATAATTCACCCCTCCACTTT. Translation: CASSYDRGQYNSPLHF.

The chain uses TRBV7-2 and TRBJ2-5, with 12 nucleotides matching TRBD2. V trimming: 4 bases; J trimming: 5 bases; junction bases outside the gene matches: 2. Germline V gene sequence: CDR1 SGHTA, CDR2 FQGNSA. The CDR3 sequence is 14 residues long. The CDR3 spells CASSSGLAGETQYF. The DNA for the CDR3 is TGTGCCAGCAGCTCCGGACTAGCGGGGGAGACCCAGTACTTC.

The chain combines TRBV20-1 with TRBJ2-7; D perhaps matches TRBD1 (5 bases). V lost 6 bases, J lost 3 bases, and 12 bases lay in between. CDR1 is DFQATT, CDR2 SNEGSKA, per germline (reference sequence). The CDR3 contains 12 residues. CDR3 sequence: CSADRQSYEQYF. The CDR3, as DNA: TGCAGTGCCGATAGACAGAGCTACGAGCAGTACTTC.

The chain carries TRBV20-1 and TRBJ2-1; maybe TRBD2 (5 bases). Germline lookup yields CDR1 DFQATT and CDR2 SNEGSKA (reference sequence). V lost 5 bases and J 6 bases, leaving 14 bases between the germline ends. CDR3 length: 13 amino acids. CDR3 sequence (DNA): TGCAGTGCTGGAGGTACCCTACCCAATGAGCAGTTCTTC. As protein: CSAGGTLPNEQFF.

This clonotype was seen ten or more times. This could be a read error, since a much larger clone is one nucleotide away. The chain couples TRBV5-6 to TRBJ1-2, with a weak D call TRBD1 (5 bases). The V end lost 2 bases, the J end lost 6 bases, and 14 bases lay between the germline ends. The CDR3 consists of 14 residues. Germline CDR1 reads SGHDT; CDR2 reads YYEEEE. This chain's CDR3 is CASSFMGPADGYTF. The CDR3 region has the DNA TGTGCCAGCAGCTTCATGGGACCGGCGGATGGCTACACCTTC.

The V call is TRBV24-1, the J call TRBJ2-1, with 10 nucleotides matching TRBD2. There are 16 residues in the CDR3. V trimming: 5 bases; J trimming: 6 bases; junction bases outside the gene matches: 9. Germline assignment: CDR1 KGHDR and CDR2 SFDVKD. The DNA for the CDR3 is TGTGCCACCAGTGCCAGCGGGAGGGCTAGGAGCAATGAGCAGTTCTTC. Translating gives CATSASGRARSNEQFF.

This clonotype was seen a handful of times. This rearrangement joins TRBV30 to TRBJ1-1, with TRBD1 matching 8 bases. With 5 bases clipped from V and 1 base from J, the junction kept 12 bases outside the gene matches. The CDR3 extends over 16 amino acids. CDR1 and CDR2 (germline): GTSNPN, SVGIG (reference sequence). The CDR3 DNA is TGTGCCTGGGAGGGAGACATGACAGGGGCGAACACTGAAGCTTTCTTT. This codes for CAWEGDMTGANTEAFF. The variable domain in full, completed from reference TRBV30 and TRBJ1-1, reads SQTIHQWPATLVQPVGSPLSLECTVEGTSNPNLYWYRQAAGRGLQLLFYSVGIGQISSEVPQNLSASRPQDRQFILSSKKLLLSDSGFYLCAWEGDMTGANTEAFFGQGTRLTVV.